This TCR beta chain is from a study of blood T cell repertoires in COVID-19. At the level of the study: The samples span acute and convalescent COVID-19 from the United States, Italy and Spain.

Germline assignment: CDR1 MRHNA and CDR2 SNTAGT. The CDR3 totals 17 residues. J was trimmed by 0 bases and V by 10 bases; bases with no gene match: 15. As originally analysed: Reference gene primer amplification in the assay estimated nucleated cell counts. The table came from immunoSEQ multiplex PCR; TCRdb's copy has only in-frame clones and leaves some out. For V, J and clone size, that table is used; D and trimming come from the DNA. Of approximately 99,000 clones listed, 86% are singletons. The TCR comes from a woman aged 60-75 years in a cohort sampled during active or convalescent COVID-19. V gene TRBV6-4 combines with J gene TRBJ1-5; 7 bases match TRBD1. The sequencing sample was made of peripheral blood. CDR3: CANTTGHTFYSNQPQHF. CDR3 nucleotides: TGTGCCAATACGACAGGGCACACTTTCTATAGCAATCAGCCCCAGCATTTT.